The 27 T cell receptor beta chains in this list originate from one sample, sequenced in a study of blood T cell repertoires in COVID-19. TCRdb's table, derived via immunoSEQ multiplex PCR, lists solely in-frame clones and lacks some. The sample has over 25,000 clones, approximately 80% seen once. The material sequenced was peripheral blood. These receptors came from a man at least 80 years old with active or convalescent COVID-19.

This chain joins TRBV27 and TRBJ1-2; TRBD1 aligns across 9 bases. V shed 1 base, J shed 7 bases, and the junction held 4 bases outside the gene matches. Germline CDR1 reads MNHEY; CDR2 reads SMNVEV (reference sequence). The CDR3 is 14 residues long. The CDR3 DNA is TGTGCCAGCAGTTTATTAGGGACAGGGTTTGGCTACACCTTC. Its protein product is CASSLLGTGFGYTF.

The V and J genes are TRBV11-3 and TRBJ2-1; 12 bases match TRBD1. Germline loops: CDR1 SGHNT, CDR2 YENEEA. V lost 4 bases and J lost 7; bases outside the gene matches: 5. CDR3 length: 15 amino acids. The DNA for the CDR3 is TGTGCCAGCAGCTCGGGACAGGGGGCTTGGAATGAGCAGTTCTTC. Translating gives CASSSGQGAWNEQFF.

CDR3 DNA sequence: TGCAGTGCTAGTGGGACGGGGTTACAGATAAACACCTACGAGCAGTACTTC. It codes for CSASGTGLQINTYEQYF. The chain employs TRBV20-1 and TRBJ2-7; either TRBD1 or TRBD2 may fit D (5 bases each). This CDR3 spans 17 amino acids. Germline assignment: CDR1 DFQATT and CDR2 SNEGSKA (reference sequence). V lost 3 bases, J lost 2 bases, and 23 bases lay in between.

This clone was seen more than once but under ten times. Other DNA variants within this sample encode the same CDR3. This chain links TRBV4-3 with TRBJ2-2; D possibly corresponds to TRBD2 (6 bases). The CDR3 spans 13 residues. Germline V CDR1 and CDR2: LGHNA, YSLEER. The V and J ends lost 8 bases and 4 bases respectively, with 11 bases between them. The CDR3 sequence: CASGTGGTGELFF. In DNA, the CDR3 is TGCGCCAGCGGGACCGGGGGCACCGGGGAGCTGTTTTTT.

This sequence joins TRBV2 and TRBJ1-1; 8 positions match TRBD1. The ends lost 4 bases at V and 3 bases at J; junction bases unmatched: 4. CDR3 size: 14 residues. Per the germline V gene, CDR1 is SNHLY and CDR2 is FYNNEI. CDR3 in amino acids: CASSVTGEYTEAFF. The CDR3 DNA reads as TGTGCCAGCAGTGTGACAGGGGAGTACACTGAAGCTTTCTTT.

V and J are TRBV15 and TRBJ1-2; a possible D gene is TRBD1 (6 bases). V lost 3 bases, J lost 2 bases, and 13 bases lay in between. In germline, CDR1 is LNHNV, CDR2 YYDKDF (reference sequence). CDR3 size: 15 residues. CDR3 coding DNA: TGTGCCACCAGCAGTTTTATTAGGGGGAACTATGGCTACACCTTC. Its protein product is CATSSFIRGNYGYTF.

J is TRBJ2-2 and V is TRBV7-3, with 7 nucleotides matching TRBD2. After removal of 2 bases from V and 4 bases from J, the junction contained 13 bases not matched to a gene. This CDR3 comprises 18 residues. Per germline, CDR1 SGHTA and CDR2 FQGTGA. CDR3 residues: CASSLSAGPTTSTGELFF. CDR3 nucleotide sequence: TGTGCCAGCAGCTTATCAGCGGGACCCACCACTAGCACCGGGGAGCTGTTTTTT.

The chain couples TRBV5-6 to TRBJ2-2, with a possible D match to TRBD1 (6 bases). The germline V and J ends were trimmed by 0 bases and 0 bases, with 12 bases remaining between them. Looked up from germline, CDR1 is SGHDT and CDR2 is YYEEEE. This CDR3 comprises 17 residues. The chain's CDR3 is CASSLEGTRTNTGELFF. The CDR3 nucleotides read TGTGCCAGCAGCTTGGAGGGGACAAGAACGAACACCGGGGAGCTGTTTTTT. Based on the CDR3 plus reference TRBV5-6 and TRBJ2-2, the full variable domain is DAGVTQSPTHLIKTRGQQVTLRCSPKSGHDTVSWYQQALGQGPQFIFQYYEEEERQRGNFPDRFSGHQFPNYSSELNVNALLLGDSALYLCASSLEGTRTNTGELFFGEGSRLTVL.

V and J are TRBV27 and TRBJ1-1; 7 bases align to TRBD1. V was clipped by 4 bases and J by 4 bases; unmatched bases: 3. The CDR3 consists of 13 residues. Germline CDR1 MNHEY, CDR2 SMNVEV (reference sequence). CDR3 loop: CASSSRQGTEAFF. CDR3 sequence (DNA): TGTGCCAGCAGTTCCCGACAGGGCACTGAAGCTTTCTTT.

This clone was seen only once. The V gene is TRBV6-6, the J gene TRBJ2-4; 11 positions agree with TRBD1. The V gene end was trimmed by 5 bases and the J gene end by 1 base; junction bases not matched to a gene: 10. The CDR3 runs to 18 residues. CDR1 and CDR2 from the germline V gene are MNHNY and SVGAGI (reference sequence). The CDR3 bases are TGTGCCAGCAGTCAGGGACAGGGGGAAGCGTGGGCCAAAAACATTCAGTACTTC. Encoded protein: CASSQGQGEAWAKNIQYF.

The CDR3 bases are TGCGCCAGCAGCCCAAGAGTGGCGGGGGTTCTTAATGAGCAGTTCTTC. The encoded protein is CASSPRVAGVLNEQFF. The J gene is TRBJ2-1, the V gene TRBV4-3; 7 nucleotides align to TRBD2. J lost 7 bases, V lost 4 bases, and 13 bases had no gene match. The CDR3 length is 16 residues. CDR1 is LGHNA and CDR2 is YSLEER in the germline V gene.

The V call is TRBV28, the J call TRBJ1-5, with 7 bases identical to TRBD1. Losses at the gene ends were 5 bases for V and 5 bases for J; bases not matched to a gene: 3. This CDR3 spans 13 amino acids. CDR1 and CDR2 (germline): MDHEN, SYDVKM. The DNA for the CDR3 is TGTGCCAGCAGTCCAGACAGGGATCAGCCCCAGCATTTT. Translating gives CASSPDRDQPQHF.

V gene TRBV7-6 combines with J gene TRBJ1-2; 10 nucleotides align to TRBD1. This CDR3 contains 14 residues. Germline CDR1 SGHVS, CDR2 FNYEAQ. V trimming: 4 bases; J trimming: 8 bases; junction bases outside the gene matches: 7. As DNA, the CDR3 is TGTGCCAGCAGCTCACCTTCGACAGGGGGCGGCTACACCTTC. Translation: CASSSPSTGGGYTF.

This chain connects TRBV27 to TRBJ1-2; possibly TRBD1 for D (6 bases). The germline gives CDR1 MNHEY, CDR2 SMNVEV (reference sequence). This CDR3 has 13 amino acids. V was clipped by 8 bases and J by 2 bases, with 12 bases between them. CDR3 sequence: CASGRQGNYGYTF. In DNA, the CDR3 is TGTGCCAGCGGACGTCAGGGGAACTATGGCTACACCTTC.

The chain couples TRBV28 to TRBJ2-6; 9 positions match TRBD1. CDR1 MDHEN and CDR2 SYDVKM come from the germline V gene. J lost 2 bases, V lost 6 bases, and 2 bases had no gene match. There are 15 residues in the CDR3. CDR3 DNA: TGTGCCAGCAGACAGGGGGCCACTGGGGCCAACGTCCTGACTTTC. It yields the protein CASRQGATGANVLTF.

The chain employs TRBV14 and TRBJ2-1; D is undetermined. The CDR3 runs to 12 residues. Germline assignment: CDR1 SGHDN and CDR2 FVKESK. The ends were cut back, 2 bases at V and 5 bases at J, with 4 bases in the middle. The CDR3 protein is CASSQQNNEQFF. The CDR3 DNA reads as TGTGCCAGCAGCCAACAGAACAATGAGCAGTTCTTC. Supplemented by reference TRBV14 and TRBJ2-1, the full variable domain reads EAGVTQFPSHSVIEKGQTVTLRCDPISGHDNLYWYRRVMGKEIKFLLHFVKESKQDESGMPNNRFLAERTGGTYSTLKVQPAELEDSGVYFCASSQQNNEQFFGPGTRLTVL.

This chain uses TRBV4-3 with TRBJ2-7; 9 bases are shared with TRBD1. The germline CDR1 and CDR2 sequences are LGHNA and YSLEER. V gave up 0 bases and J gave up 3 bases; unmatched junction bases: 3. This CDR3 region has 15 residues. CDR3 protein: CASSQDRDRVYEQYF. The CDR3 DNA reads TGCGCCAGCAGCCAAGATCGGGACAGGGTCTACGAGCAGTACTTC.

This chain uses TRBV9 with TRBJ1-2, with TRBD1 as a possible D gene (5 bases). This CDR3 region has 15 residues. Germline CDR1 reads SGDLS; CDR2 reads YYNGEE. V lost 4 bases, J lost 2 bases, and 15 bases lay in between. CDR3 sequence reads: CASSPPRQSNYGYTF. CDR3 nucleotide sequence: TGTGCCAGCAGCCCCCCCCGACAGTCAAACTATGGCTACACCTTC.

The chain has TRBV18 and TRBJ1-1; 10 bases fit TRBD1. CDR3 size: 16 residues. CDR1 KGHSH and CDR2 LQKENI come from the germline V gene. V shed 6 bases and J 5 bases; nucleotides not matched to a gene: 12. The CDR3 loop is CASSRPTGGSSTEAFF. Written as DNA, the CDR3 is TGTGCCAGCTCGCGCCCGACAGGGGGCTCGTCGACTGAAGCTTTCTTT.

V gene TRBV4-3 combines with J gene TRBJ2-1, with D possibly being TRBD1 (6 bases). The length of the CDR3 is 13 residues. CDR1 and CDR2 from the germline V gene are LGHNA and YSLEER. Trimming cost V 2 bases and J 10 bases, with 12 bases left between them. CDR3 DNA: TGCGCCAGCAGCCAAACACAGGGTTACGAGCAGTTCTTC. This encodes CASSQTQGYEQFF.

The rearrangement uses TRBV3-1 (or the pseudogene TRBV3-2) and TRBJ1-4, with D perhaps matching TRBD1 (6 bases). Germline loops: CDR1 LGHDT, CDR2 YNNKEL (reference sequence). Trimming left V 8 bases short and J 4 bases short, with 17 bases between. The CDR3 length is 15 residues. Here the CDR3 DNA reads TGTGCCAGCCGTCCCAGGGGAAGTAATAATGAAAAACTGTTTTTT. Translated, it gives CASRPRGSNNEKLFF.

This clone has a handful of counts. The chain recombines TRBV5-6 with TRBJ1-6; maybe TRBD1 (6 bases). Trimming cost V 4 bases and J 8 bases, with 16 bases left between them. Germline CDR1 is SGHDT and CDR2 is YYEEEE. The CDR3 runs to 15 residues. The DNA for the CDR3 is TGTGCCAGCAGCCCAAGACAGGTACCGGATTCACCCCTCCACTTT. Amino acid sequence: CASSPRQVPDSPLHF.

CDR3 sequence: CATSRTSGGEIAKNIQYF. The DNA for the CDR3 is TGTGCCACCAGTCGGACTAGCGGGGGGGAAATAGCCAAAAACATTCAGTACTTC. This rearrangement joins TRBV15 to TRBJ2-4; TRBD2 matches at 15 bases. Germline V gene data show CDR1 as LNHNV and CDR2 as YYDKDF (reference sequence). The trim removed 6 bases at V and 0 bases at J, leaving 6 bases unmatched. This CDR3 has 18 amino acids.

CDR3 DNA: TGTGCCAGCAGCTTAACGGGGGGGCTCGAGCAGTACTTC. This sequence encodes CASSLTGGLEQYF. This sequence joins TRBV7-3 and TRBJ2-7; tentative D call: TRBD2 (7 bases). This CDR3 is 13 amino acids long. The germline V gene has CDR1 SGHTA and CDR2 FQGTGA. Trimming removed 0 bases from V and 6 bases from J, with 9 bases in between.

The chain carries TRBV18 and TRBJ2-1; 9 bases line up with TRBD1. The germline gives CDR1 KGHSH, CDR2 LQKENI. J gave up 3 bases and V 5 bases, and 5 bases lay outside the gene matches. The CDR3 has 15 residues. The CDR3 nucleotides read TGTGCCAGCTCAGCCGGGACAGGGCTCTACAATGAGCAGTTCTTC. Its translation: CASSAGTGLYNEQFF. Drawing the rest from reference TRBV18 and TRBJ2-1, the complete variable domain is NAGVMQNPRHLVRRRGQEARLRCSPMKGHSHVYWYRQLPEEGLKFMVYLQKENIIDESGMPKERFSAEFPKEGPSILRIQQVVRGDSAAYFCASSAGTGLYNEQFFGPGTRLTVL.

The V call is TRBV30, the J call TRBJ1-6; 8 nucleotides align to TRBD1. CDR3 length: 15 residues. Germline V lookup: CDR1 GTSNPN, CDR2 SVGIG (reference sequence). Trimming at V came to 0 bases and at J to 10 bases, leaving 8 bases not matched to a gene. CDR3 nucleotide sequence: TGTGCCTGGAGTGTCCGGACAGGGTGTCACTCACCCCTCCACTTT. Encoded protein: CAWSVRTGCHSPLHF.

The V call is TRBV4-1, the J call TRBJ1-1; 10 bases fit TRBD1. The germline CDR1 and CDR2 sequences are MGHRA and YSYEKL. The CDR3 runs to 17 residues. Trimming at V came to 2 bases and at J to 0 bases, leaving 6 bases not matched to a gene. The CDR3 nucleotides are TGCGCCAGCAGCCAAAAGGGACAGGGGACCTTGAACACTGAAGCTTTCTTT. Translation gives CASSQKGQGTLNTEAFF.